These 30 T cell receptor beta chains share one sample of origin, sequenced in a study of long-term antiretroviral therapy in people with HIV. With survey level as its setting, the immunoSEQ assay was v3.0. The data were produced by immunoSEQ multiplex PCR, yet TCRdb's version contains in-frame clones alone and is incomplete. The sample includes about 7,400 clones, 82% of them seen just once. The source was unsorted PBMCs, collected 0.1 years after starting antiretroviral therapy. The receptors originated from a middle-aged man with HIV.

The CDR3 DNA reads TGTGCCAGTAGTATTGCGGGAGCTAGCACAGATACGCAGTATTTT. This encodes CASSIAGASTDTQYF. The chain carries TRBV19 and TRBJ2-3; 7 bases fit TRBD2. Per germline, CDR1 LNHDA and CDR2 SQIVND (reference sequence). The CDR3 length is 15 residues. V was pared by 3 bases and J by 0 bases, with 3 bases of the junction left unmatched.

V gene TRBV14 combines with J gene TRBJ1-1, with D possibly TRBD1 on 5 matching bases. V lost 0 bases and J 1 base, leaving 12 bases between the germline ends. Germline lookup yields CDR1 SGHDN and CDR2 FVKESK. There are 16 residues in the CDR3. For the CDR3, the DNA is TGTGCCAGCAGCCAAGATCTGGGGGTAGCGAACACTGAAGCTTTCTTT. Amino acids: CASSQDLGVANTEAFF.

The sample holds one count of this clone. The chain employs TRBV6-6 and TRBJ2-7, with 10 bases that match TRBD1. The CDR3 extends over 16 amino acids. Trimming removed 8 bases from V and 1 base from J; junction bases left unmatched: 11. CDR1 and CDR2 from the germline V gene are MNHNY and SVGAGI (reference sequence). Here the CDR3 reads CASSFLDRGLSYEQYF. The CDR3 bases are TGTGCCAGCTCCTTCCTTGACAGGGGGCTTTCCTACGAGCAGTACTTC.

V gene TRBV5-1 combines with J gene TRBJ2-3; 10 nucleotides align to TRBD2. The length of the CDR3 is 18 residues. V lost 0 bases, J lost 3 bases, and 10 bases stayed unmatched. The germline CDR1 and CDR2 sequences are SGHRS and YFSETQ. CDR3 in amino acids: CASSLAVSGGRLTDTQYF. For the CDR3, the DNA is TGCGCCAGCAGCTTGGCGGTTAGCGGGGGGCGTCTGACAGATACGCAGTATTTT. Variable domain in full (rest from reference TRBV5-1 and TRBJ2-3): KAGVTQTPRYLIKTRGQQVTLSCSPISGHRSVSWYQQTPGQGLQFLFEYFSETQRNKGNFPGRFSGRQFSNSRSEMNVSTLELGDSALYLCASSLAVSGGRLTDTQYFGPGTRLTVL.

The chain is built from TRBV2 and TRBJ1-2; 7 nucleotides agree with TRBD1. V trimming: 5 bases; J trimming: 3 bases; junction bases outside the gene matches: 3. The CDR3 is 13 amino acids. CDR1 and CDR2 (germline): SNHLY, FYNNEI. The CDR3 sequence: CASSPGQDYGYTF. The DNA of the CDR3 is TGTGCCAGCAGTCCCGGACAGGACTATGGCTACACCTTC.

The chain carries TRBV11-2 and TRBJ1-2; D gene ambiguous. Deletions cut 2 bases from V and 5 bases from J, with 6 bases between. The CDR3 totals 12 residues. The germline V gene has CDR1 SGHAT and CDR2 FQNNGV. CDR3 sequence reads: CASSLNEYGYTF. As DNA, the CDR3 is TGTGCCAGCAGCTTAAACGAGTATGGCTACACCTTC. Full variable domain (outside the CDR3, taken from reference TRBV11-2 and TRBJ1-2): EAGVAQSPRYKIIEKRQSVAFWCNPISGHATLYWYQQILGQGPKLLIQFQNNGVVDDSQLPKDRFSAERLKGVDSTLKIQPAKLEDSAVYLCASSLNEYGYTFGSGTRLTVV.

This clone turned up a few times. This sequence joins TRBV2 and TRBJ2-7, with no clear D. The CDR3 runs 12 residues. V was clipped by 11 bases and J by 1 base, with 12 bases between them. Germline V CDR1 and CDR2: SNHLY, FYNNEI. The CDR3 nucleotides are TGTGCCGGCGCCGGCCAGTCCTACGAGCAGTACTTC. Protein sequence: CAGAGQSYEQYF. Looking up the rest from reference TRBV2 and TRBJ2-7 gives the full variable domain: EPEVTQTPSHQVTQMGQEVILRCVPISNHLYFYWYRQILGQKVEFLVSFYNNEISEKSEIFDDQFSVERPDGSNFTLKIRSTKLEDSAMYFCAGAGQSYEQYFGPGTRLTVT.

The rearrangement links TRBV9 to TRBJ2-2; 7 bases align to TRBD2. The V gene's germline CDR1 is SGDLS and CDR2 YYNGEE. CDR3 size: 17 residues. Trimming removed 0 bases from V and 1 base from J; junction bases left unmatched: 6. CDR3 residues: CASSVDSGPWNTGELFF. CDR3 coding DNA: TGTGCCAGCAGCGTAGATAGCGGGCCTTGGAACACCGGGGAGCTGTTTTTT.

The chain links TRBV10-3 to TRBJ2-3; weak D call: TRBD1 (5 bases). The CDR3 is 13 amino acids. V lost 3 bases and J lost 1, with 5 bases in between. Germline V gene lookup returns CDR1 ENHRY and CDR2 SYGVKD. CDR3 residues: CAISEQGTDTQYF. For the CDR3, the DNA is TGTGCCATCAGTGAACAGGGCACAGATACGCAGTATTTT.

The CDR3 region has the DNA TGTGCCACCAGCCGACGGGACAGCGCAACTAATGAAAAACTGTTTTTT. Its translation: CATSRRDSATNEKLFF. This sequence joins TRBV15 and TRBJ1-4, with 7 bases fitting TRBD1. The ends lost 5 bases at V and 0 bases at J; junction bases unmatched: 6. Germline CDR1 and CDR2: LNHNV and YYDKDF (reference sequence). CDR3 length: 16 residues. Drawing the rest from reference TRBV15 and TRBJ1-4, the complete variable domain is DAMVIQNPRYQVTQFGKPVTLSCSQTLNHNVMYWYQQKSSQAPKLLFHYYDKDFNNEADTPDNFQSRRPNTSFCFLDIRSPGLGDTAMYLCATSRRDSATNEKLFFGSGTQLSVL.

The chain links TRBV21-1 to TRBJ1-2. TRBV21-1 is a pseudogene locus. The CDR3 extends over 16 amino acids. The CDR3 reads CASSKAGQTANYGYTF. In nucleotides, the CDR3 is TGTGCCAGCAGCAAAGCAGGCCAGACGGCTAACTATGGCTACACCTTC.

V is TRBV18 and J is TRBJ1-1, with D unclear. CDR3 size: 14 residues. Germline loops: CDR1 KGHSH, CDR2 LQKENI. V shed 0 bases and J shed 0 bases, with 5 bases lying between them. CDR3 residues: CASSPPSMNTEAFF. Here the CDR3 DNA reads TGTGCCAGCTCACCACCTAGCATGAACACTGAAGCTTTCTTT.

The V call is TRBV30, the J call TRBJ1-1, with D perhaps matching TRBD1 (6 bases). V dropped 1 base and J dropped 3 bases, with 9 bases sitting between them. Germline lookup yields CDR1 GTSNPN and CDR2 SVGIG (reference sequence). The CDR3 length is 13 residues. The CDR3 here is CAWSASGDTEAFF. CDR3 sequence (DNA): TGTGCCTGGAGTGCCTCAGGGGACACTGAAGCTTTCTTT.

This sequence joins TRBV5-6 and TRBJ1-4; 8 bases agree with TRBD1. J was trimmed by 7 bases and V by 1 base; bases with no gene match: 3. Germline V gene lookup returns CDR1 SGHDT and CDR2 YYEEEE. The CDR3 length is 14 residues. CDR3 bases: TGTGCCAGCAGCTTGACACAGGGGGGTGAAAAACTGTTTTTT. Protein: CASSLTQGGEKLFF.

The chain carries TRBV27 and TRBJ2-7, with D unclear. CDR3 length: 12 amino acids. V shed 3 bases and J shed 2 bases, with 5 bases lying between them. Germline values: CDR1 MNHEY, CDR2 SMNVEV (reference sequence). CDR3 residues: CASSFNTYEQYF. In DNA form, the CDR3 reads TGTGCCAGCAGTTTCAACACCTACGAGCAGTACTTC.

This chain links TRBV5-5 with TRBJ1-3; a possible D gene is TRBD1 (5 bases). Trimming shortened V by 2 bases and J by 3 bases, and 15 bases separated the two germline ends. The CDR3 is 16 amino acids. The germline V gene has CDR1 SGHKS and CDR2 YYEKEE (reference sequence). CDR3 protein: CASSFGIRVVGNTIYF. The CDR3 nucleotides read TGTGCCAGCAGCTTTGGGATCAGGGTCGTTGGAAACACCATATATTTT.

The chain uses TRBV2 and TRBJ2-3, with 7 bases identical to TRBD1. The CDR3 runs 15 residues. Trimming cost V 0 bases and J 4 bases; bases outside gene matches: 4. From germline, CDR1 is SNHLY and CDR2 FYNNEI. The CDR3 sequence is CASSEALQGADTQYF. The CDR3 coding sequence is TGTGCCAGCAGTGAAGCGCTGCAGGGGGCAGATACGCAGTATTTT. The full variable domain, with the rest looked up from reference TRBV2 and TRBJ2-3, is EPEVTQTPSHQVTQMGQEVILRCVPISNHLYFYWYRQILGQKVEFLVSFYNNEISEKSEIFDDQFSVERPDGSNFTLKIRSTKLEDSAMYFCASSEALQGADTQYFGPGTRLTVL.

This chain uses TRBV5-1 with TRBJ1-2; 10 bases align to TRBD1. The CDR3 is made up of 14 amino acids. V was clipped by 4 bases and J by 8 bases; unmatched bases: 8. From germline, CDR1 is SGHRS and CDR2 YFSETQ. The CDR3 DNA is TGCGCCAGCAGCCCCTCGGGACAGGGGTACGGCTACACCTTC. Its translation is CASSPSGQGYGYTF.

This clone has more than one count but fewer than ten. The chain uses TRBV6-5 and TRBJ1-2; TRBD1 matches at 7 bases. V lost 5 bases to trimming and J lost 8 bases; unmatched junction nucleotides: 11. Germline V gives CDR1 MNHEY, CDR2 SVGAGI. CDR3 length equals 14 residues. Written as DNA, the CDR3 is TGTGCCAGCAGTCGACAGGGTTGGGACGGGGGCTACACCTTC. Amino acids: CASSRQGWDGGYTF.

The rearrangement links TRBV18 to TRBJ2-7, with D tentatively TRBD1 or TRBD2 (5 bases each). Germline CDR1 KGHSH, CDR2 LQKENI. The CDR3 is 13 amino acids. Trimming removed 11 bases from V and 0 bases from J, with 14 bases in between. CDR3 amino acids: CACRDAASYEQYF. CDR3 in DNA: TGTGCCTGCCGGGACGCAGCCTCCTACGAGCAGTACTTC.

The rearrangement joins TRBV9 to TRBJ2-2; D tentatively fits TRBD1 or TRBD2 (5 bases each). The V end was cut by 0 bases, the J end by 5 bases, with 14 bases between. This CDR3 has 16 amino acids. CDR1 and CDR2 from the germline V gene are SGDLS and YYNGEE. The CDR3 DNA follows: TGTGCCAGCAGCGTAGGGAAGGGGAGCGGTACCGGGGAGCTGTTTTTT. It codes for CASSVGKGSGTGELFF.

The V gene is TRBV6-5, the J gene TRBJ1-1; D is undetermined. Germline V gives CDR1 MNHEY, CDR2 SVGAGI. V was clipped by 2 bases and J by 1 base, with 8 bases between them. The CDR3 contains 14 residues. The CDR3 protein is CASSYNVENTEAFF. The CDR3 DNA reads as TGTGCCAGCAGTTACAATGTGGAGAACACTGAAGCTTTCTTT.

This clone has a handful of counts. This chain connects TRBV4-1 to TRBJ1-1; a possible D gene is TRBD1 (5 bases). This CDR3 region has 16 residues. Trimming pared 5 bases from V and 7 bases from J, leaving 23 bases between. Germline assignment: CDR1 MGHRA and CDR2 YSYEKL. The CDR3 loop reads CASSTDKLVREVEAFF. The DNA of the CDR3 is TGCGCCAGCAGCACGGACAAGCTGGTCCGGGAGGTTGAAGCTTTCTTT.

The rearrangement uses TRBV6-1 and TRBJ2-7, with 10 nucleotides matching TRBD2. The junction had 6 bases not matched to a gene; V was cut back by 0 bases and J by 4 bases. This CDR3 is built from 16 residues. Germline assignment: CDR1 MNHNS and CDR2 SASEGT. The CDR3 DNA follows: TGTGCCAGCAGTGAAGCGCCTAGCGGGGGAATGTACGAGCAGTACTTC. Its protein product is CASSEAPSGGMYEQYF.

The chain uses TRBV7-2 and TRBJ2-3; 8 nucleotides match TRBD1. The V gene end was trimmed by 1 base and the J gene end by 2 bases; junction bases not matched to a gene: 14. The CDR3 is 19 residues long. Germline V lookup: CDR1 SGHTA, CDR2 FQGNSA. CDR3 sequence reads: CASSLEVFGGQEDTDTQYF. For the CDR3, the DNA is TGTGCCAGCAGCTTAGAAGTTTTTGGGGGACAGGAGGACACAGATACGCAGTATTTT. The full variable domain, rest sourced from reference TRBV7-2 and TRBJ2-3, is GAGVSQSPSNKVTEKGKDVELRCDPISGHTALYWYRQSLGQGLEFLIYFQGNSAPDKSGLPSDRFSAERTGGSVSTLTIQRTQQEDSAVYLCASSLEVFGGQEDTDTQYFGPGTRLTVL.

The chain combines TRBV4-3 with TRBJ2-3; D call uncertain. V dropped 0 bases and J dropped 7 bases, with 17 bases sitting between them. Germline V CDR1 and CDR2: LGHNA, YSLEER. CDR3 length equals 16 residues. In DNA, the CDR3 is TGCGCCAGCAGCCAAGATAAGACCGCGCGCGTGAATACGCAGTATTTT. Translating gives CASSQDKTARVNTQYF.

The chain uses TRBV19 and TRBJ2-7; 8 bases agree with TRBD1. This CDR3 has 15 amino acids. The germline V gene encodes CDR1 LNHDA and CDR2 SQIVND (reference sequence). With V trimmed by 4 bases and J by 1 base, 6 bases remained unmatched. The CDR3 nucleotides read TGTGCCAGTAGTAGACAGGGGCGCCAATCCTACGAGCAGTACTTC. Its protein is CASSRQGRQSYEQYF.

A remark on this clone: One end of the junction fails to match germline, which may point to a read error. The gene calls are TRBV6-1 and TRBJ2-3; 9 nucleotides match TRBD1. The CDR3 consists of 15 residues. CDR1 is MNHNS and CDR2 is SASEGT in the germline V gene. The DNA for the CDR3 is TGTGCCAGCAGGGAAGGGACAGGGCACACAGATACGCAGTATTTT. It codes for CASREGTGHTDTQYF.

The CDR3 sequence: CASSLLGISYEQYF. CDR3 bases: TGTGCCAGCAGTTTATTGGGGATCTCCTACGAGCAGTACTTC. The chain recombines TRBV27 with TRBJ2-7; D gene uncertain. This CDR3 region has 14 residues. The germline V gene encodes CDR1 MNHEY and CDR2 SMNVEV (reference sequence). V was cut by 1 base and J by 0 bases, with 7 bases left in between.

This clone was recorded a few times. V usage is TRBV28 and J usage is TRBJ2-3; D remains ambiguous. This CDR3 has 12 residues. Germline V gene lookup returns CDR1 MDHEN and CDR2 SYDVKM. CDR3 residues: CALVRNTDTQYF. The DNA of the CDR3 is TGTGCACTGGTGCGAAACACAGATACGCAGTATTTT.